Sequencing of this T cell receptor beta chain was carried out in a study of tumor-infiltrating lymphocytes in primary liver carcinoma. The wider study: Between 4.2 and 10 cm across, the tumors were all of stage T1-T3 N0M0.

Trimming removed 6 bases from V and 1 base from J, with 7 bases in between. Germline V CDR1 and CDR2: SGHAT, FQNNGV. This CDR3 region has 13 residues. Synthesis of TCR beta cDNA was carried out from about 0.55 ug total RNA with a constant-region primer. Slightly modified ARM-PCR served as the procedure for the TCR beta libraries. These libraries came from three rounds of nested multiplex PCR. Researchers ran the first two PCR rounds for roughly 11 cycles each with TRBV1-TRBV30 forward primers and a C-beta reverse primer. One entry per CDR3 protein results from TCRdb running MiXCR on the multiplex PCR reads. The data contain 190,000 or so distinct CDR3 sequences, roughly two thirds of them singletons. Researchers drew blood RNA from unsorted whole blood and extracted germline DNA as well. Comments on this clonotype: The CDR3 carries no conserved terminal phenylalanine or tryptophan, so it likely arises from a read error.

This TCR was sampled from a woman aged 55-69 years with primary liver carcinoma and hepatitis B virus infection. The source material was peripheral blood. V is TRBV11-2 and J is TRBJ1-5, with a possible D match to TRBD1 (5 bases). In DNA form, the CDR3 reads TGTGCCAGCAGTAGGGACAGCAATCAGCCCCAGCATTGT. Translation: CASSRDSNQPQHC.